Following are 10 T cell receptor beta chains from one sample sequenced in a study of blood T cell repertoires in COVID-19. The assay was immunoSEQ multiplex PCR, and TCRdb's table has in-frame clones only and misses some. In the table there are roughly 52,000 clones, about nine tenths of which are singletons. The sequenced sample was peripheral blood. Receptors originate from a man aged 35 to 55 with COVID-19, enrolled during active disease.

The sample holds one count of this clone. The chain couples TRBV13 to TRBJ2-7; TRBD2 matches at 7 bases. From germline, CDR1 is PRHDT and CDR2 FYEKMQ (reference sequence). The CDR3 is 14 residues long. After removal of 0 bases from V and 4 bases from J, the junction contained 3 bases not matched to a gene. The CDR3 region is CASSLGLAAYEQYF. The CDR3 DNA follows: TGTGCCAGCAGCTTAGGCCTAGCGGCTTACGAGCAGTACTTC.

This clone came up a few times. V is TRBV12-3 or TRBV12-4 and J is TRBJ2-7; 8 bases are a match to TRBD2. The CDR3 contains 13 residues. V trimming: 3 bases; J trimming: 6 bases; junction bases outside the gene matches: 4. This chain's CDR3 is CASSFRGGSEQYF. Here the CDR3 DNA reads TGTGCCAGCAGTTTTCGGGGGGGGAGCGAGCAGTACTTC.

The V call is TRBV11-2, the J call TRBJ1-1, with TRBD1 matching over 7 bases. The CDR3 sequence is 12 residues long. The V segment lost 3 bases and the J segment 10 bases; nucleotides outside the gene matches: 5. Germline V lookup: CDR1 SGHAT, CDR2 FQNNGV. Written as DNA, the CDR3 is TGTGCCAGCAGCTTGGACAGGTGGAGAGCTTTCTTT. It codes for CASSLDRWRAFF.

The rearrangement uses TRBV5-5 and TRBJ1-1; D is unresolved. This CDR3 comprises 14 residues. The V gene's germline CDR1 is SGHKS and CDR2 YYEKEE (reference sequence). Trimming took off 4 bases at V and 1 base at J, with 11 bases between the two ends. This CDR3 reads CASSTYNGNTEAFF. DNA of the CDR3: TGTGCCAGCAGCACCTATAACGGGAACACTGAAGCTTTCTTT.

The chain recombines TRBV19 with TRBJ1-6, with a weak D call TRBD1 (6 bases). CDR3 length: 15 residues. Between the trimmed V and J ends, which lost 5 bases and 9 bases, there was a span of 17 bases. The V gene's germline CDR1 is LNHDA and CDR2 SQIVND (reference sequence). The DNA of the CDR3 is TGTGCCAGTAGTGAAACACAGGGCGGAATTTCACCCCTCCACTTT. This encodes CASSETQGGISPLHF.

Points on this clone: The junction departs from the called germline gene at one end, perhaps through a read error. The genes are TRBV12-3 or TRBV12-4 and TRBJ1-1; 9 bases agree with TRBD1. The CDR3 contains 12 residues. This chain's CDR3 is CASSLGTGGDCF. The CDR3 coding sequence is TGTGCCAGCAGTTTAGGAACAGGGGGCGATTGTTTT.

This rearrangement joins TRBV7-2 to TRBJ1-3; D is unclear. CDR1 and CDR2 (germline): SGHTA, FQGNSA. The V end was cut by 5 bases, the J end by 0 bases, with 8 bases between. The CDR3 sequence is 14 residues long. CDR3: CASSPVGSGNTIYF. The CDR3 nucleotides read TGTGCCAGCAGCCCGGTCGGCTCTGGAAACACCATATATTTT.

The rearrangement joins TRBV28 to TRBJ2-7; tentative D call: TRBD2 (6 bases). The CDR3 consists of 12 residues. Germline lookup yields CDR1 MDHEN and CDR2 SYDVKM. Trimming removed 8 bases at V and 5 bases at J, with 13 bases between. The CDR3 bases are TGTGCCAGCGGCGGGACCCCCCACGAGCAGTACTTC. Translating it yields CASGGTPHEQYF. Complete variable domain (other parts from reference TRBV28 and TRBJ2-7): DVKVTQSSRYLVKRTGEKVFLECVQDMDHENMFWYRQDPGLGLRLIYFSYDVKMKEKGDIPEGYSVSREKKERFSLILESASTNQTSMYLCASGGTPHEQYFGPGTRLTVT.

This clone came up once. This chain uses TRBV12-3 or TRBV12-4 with TRBJ1-1; 9 bases are shared with TRBD1. This CDR3 comprises 13 residues. Trimming removed 3 bases from V and 11 bases from J; junction bases left unmatched: 7. The CDR3: CASSFQQGAGAFF. In nucleotides, the CDR3 is TGTGCCAGCAGTTTCCAACAGGGGGCTGGTGCTTTCTTT.

CDR3 amino acids: CASSPGTATEAFF. CDR3 DNA sequence: TGCGCCAGCAGCCCCGGGACAGCCACTGAAGCTTTCTTT. The chain has TRBV10-1 and TRBJ1-1; 7 bases match TRBD1. The CDR3 spans 13 residues. Looked up from germline, CDR1 is WNHNN and CDR2 is SYGVQD (reference sequence). After removal of 6 bases from V and 4 bases from J, the junction contained 5 bases not matched to a gene.